This section outlines one T cell receptor beta chain sequence together with its context. This clonotype has only a few counts. Its antigen remains undetermined. No base quality information exists; no much larger clone differs at one position. This sample was included in a study of early T cells in non-severe SARS-CoV-2 infection listed by TCRdb under 2021. Background for the entire study: Because TCR sequencing relied on bulk RNA taken from unsorted whole blood, pairing of alpha and beta chains was not possible.

From cysteine to phenylalanine, the CDR3 is 12 amino acids long. Solely the CDR3 DNA is kept, with 36 bases framed from the first base. For CDR1 and CDR2, the germline V gene lists SQVTM and ANQGSEA. The junction carries 13 bases between V and J, which are trimmed by 7 bases and 4 bases respectively. A case-control design nested within a healthcare worker cohort in London, UK, was used, with weekly nasopharyngeal swab PCR tests and blood sampling performed. Healthcare workers were enrolled in the week of the UK lockdown, from 23 to 31 March 2020, and were followed every week for up to roughly 15 weeks. Findings and caveats that apply to the study as a whole: VDJdb matching was skewed toward anti-spike CD8 responses and likely underestimated virus-specific expansions by missing private and CD4 specificities.

Receptor amplification or capture employed 5' RACE. Instrument on record: NextSeq 500. The TCR library protocol attached unique molecular identifiers to individual cDNA molecules to correct for sequencing error and PCR bias. Both TCR alpha and beta chains were sequenced, and tight co-correlation was observed between alpha and beta sequence abundances in each sample. The study's processing was this. V gene, J gene and CDR3 annotation of TCR sequences was performed with Decombinator V4. Expanded TCRs were defined as changing significantly between any two time points under a Poisson model with p below 0.0001. Abundances of TCRs were expressed as counts per million after normalisation to the total number of TCRs sequenced in each sample. TRAV1-2 paired with TRAJ12, TRAJ20 or TRAJ33 defined MAIT TCRs, while TRAV10 paired with TRAJ18 defined iNKT TCRs. VDJdb, accessed 1 November 2021, was searched for CMV, EBV and SARS-CoV-2 annotated TCRs, excluding TCRs annotated for multiple antigens. The public reads were reanalyzed by TCRdb: fastp trimming at Q25, MiXCR alignment, in-frame beta chains only. Merged by CDR3 protein, the rows form single entries marked with the most common genes and DNA. TCRdb, not the original authors, processed these V and J calls. This sample comprises tens of thousands of distinct CDR3 sequences, roughly 4.1% of them detected only once. The top ten clones comprise nearly 4.5% of the sample.

In this chain, TRBV29-1 is recombined with TRBJ2-5, with the D gene not confidently named. Sample: whole blood. This receptor was identified in an adult who was a healthcare worker with PCR-confirmed SARS-CoV-2 infection or an uninfected control (not recorded which). The CDR3 has the sequence CSADAASETQYF. The DNA sequence is as follows: TGCAGCGCGGACGCCGCGTCAGAGACCCAGTACTTC.